The TCR beta chain described here comes from a study of a mutant IDH1 vaccine in newly diagnosed glioma. Across the study: Patients began vaccination 4-6 weeks after radiotherapy alone, or with temozolomide cycles. The therapy given earlier, which was standard therapy, consisted of radiotherapy, temozolomide, or both, and most of the patients received both. Whole-study findings and limits: Pseudoprogression seemed unrelated to changes in top peripheral T cell clonotypes.

This clone was picked up one time. Its target is unknown. Produced via immunoSEQ multiplex PCR; TCRdb's table is partial and in-frame only. This table has roughly 22,000 clones, roughly 91% appearing once. Indicated time point: week 11, during vaccination. Alongside topical imiquimod, each dose of vaccine comprised 300 ug of mutant IDH1 20-mer peptide. V lost 8 bases and J lost 7; bases outside the gene matches: 10. CDR1 is ENHRY, CDR2 SYGVKD, per germline. The CDR3 sequence is 15 residues long. This TCR came from a woman aged 40 to 50 with glioma. This chain connects TRBV10-3 to TRBJ2-1; 11 positions agree with TRBD1. The sample in question was PBMCs, obtained from a glioma patient whose treatment included an IDH1 peptide vaccine. The CDR3 here is CAIRGGQGASNEQFF. For the CDR3, the DNA is TGTGCCATCCGTGGCGGACAGGGGGCTTCAAATGAGCAGTTCTTC.